This is a list of T cell receptor beta chains from one sample in a study of blood T cell repertoires in COVID-19. Clones were read by immunoSEQ multiplex PCR, and TCRdb kept only the in-frame ones, dropping some. The table includes approximately 200,000 clones, more than 75% detected once. Sequencing used peripheral blood. The origin of the receptors is a man aged 40-49 years with active or convalescent COVID-19. The CDR3 runs from the conserved cysteine through the conserved F or W. A D gene is named only where the DNA matches it firmly. Clone size is not always given. Where it is, it says once, few, many or a class for expanded clones.

size	V	J	D	CDR3	DNA
.	TRBV28	TRBJ2-1	TRBD2	CASRREVPFNEQFF	TGTGCCAGCAGACGGGAGGTCCCATTTAATGAGCAGTTCTTC
.	TRBV27	TRBJ2-1	.	CASSLLGDNEQFF	TGTGCCAGCAGTCTACTCGGGGACAATGAGCAGTTCTTC
.	TRBV18	TRBJ2-1	TRBD2	CASRSGAGGPSEQFF	TGTGCCAGCCGGTCAGGAGCGGGAGGGCCAAGTGAGCAGTTCTTC
.	TRBV19	TRBJ1-1	.	CASSIARFEAFF	TGTGCCAGTAGTATAGCCAGGTTTGAAGCTTTCTTT
.	TRBV7-8	TRBJ1-5	.	CASSLERRGSNQPQHF	TGTGCCAGCAGCTTAGAGCGGCGGGGTAGCAATCAGCCCCAGCATTTT
.	TRBV12-3/TRBV12-4	TRBJ1-5	.	CASSFVRAQPQHF	TGTGCCAGCAGTTTCGTCAGGGCGCAGCCCCAGCATTTT
.	TRBV10-1	TRBJ2-1	TRBD2	CASSESGAGGRNEQFF	TGCGCCAGCAGTGAGTCGGGGGCGGGAGGGCGGAATGAGCAGTTCTTC
once	TRBV19	TRBJ1-2	.	CASSTASRGYGYTF	TGTGCCAGTAGTACTGCCTCCCGGGGCTATGGCTACACCTTC
.	TRBV7-8	TRBJ2-7	TRBD1	CASTLPGQGVYEQYF	TGTGCCAGCACCCTACCGGGACAGGGGGTATACGAGCAGTACTTC
few	TRBV7-9	TRBJ2-7	.	CASSLASKSYEQYF	TGTGCCAGCAGCTTAGCGTCTAAGTCCTACGAGCAGTACTTC
.	TRBV7-9	TRBJ2-2	.	CASSLGRYRDTGELFF	TGTGCCAGCAGCTTGGGGCGCTACAGGGATACCGGGGAGCTGTTTTTT
.	TRBV29-1	TRBJ1-2	TRBD1	CSVGGGARDRLRLNYGYTF	TGCAGCGTTGGGGGGGGTGCCCGGGACAGGCTTCGACTTAACTATGGCTACACCTTC
.	TRBV6-5	TRBJ2-1	.	CASSYSMAPRHNEQFF	TGTGCCAGCAGTTACTCGATGGCCCCTAGGCACAATGAGCAGTTCTTC
.	TRBV10-1	TRBJ2-3	TRBD1	CASGQGADTQYF	TGCGCCAGCGGACAGGGAGCAGATACGCAGTATTTT
.	TRBV6-1	TRBJ1-5	.	CASSVGYRGFYSNQPQHF	TGTGCCAGCAGTGTAGGGTATAGGGGCTTCTATAGCAATCAGCCCCAGCATTTT